This T cell receptor beta chain derives from a study of T cell repertoires and HLA-DP antigens. Assay: immunoSEQ multiplex PCR; the TCRdb copy retains only in-frame clones and omits some. The table has about 120,000 clones, 80% to 95% seen once. V was cut by 4 bases and J by 4 bases, with 25 bases left in between. The CDR3 extends over 18 amino acids. Germline V gene lookup returns CDR1 SGHDN and CDR2 FVKESK. This clone was detected a few times. Its antigen is currently unknown. The sequenced sample consisted of CD4+ T cells from PBMCs. The TCR comes from a woman under 30 in good health and CMV-seronegative. The rearrangement uses TRBV14 and TRBJ1-1; weak D call: TRBD1 (5 bases). In DNA form, the CDR3 reads TGTGCCAGCAGCCGGTCGAGGGTCAGAATCCGGAGGGGCACTGAAGCTTTCTTT. It codes for CASSRSRVRIRRGTEAFF.